This T cell receptor (beta chain) was recorded in a study of PD-L1 blockade in urothelial cancer. Study as a whole: Individuals in the cohort had been given 0 to 3 earlier chemotherapy regimens.

Specified time point: pretreatment peripheral blood. The patients had locally advanced or metastatic urothelial carcinoma. Germline CDR1 and CDR2: LNHDA and SQIVND (reference sequence). Trimming pared 5 bases from V and 2 bases from J, leaving 10 bases between. The CDR3 contains 13 residues. Profiling relied on immunoSEQ multiplex PCR, and the TCRdb table lists in-frame clones only, not all of them. The sample has 30,000 to 40,000 clones, about 80% seen once. The sequenced sample was PBMCs, obtained around atezolizumab (anti-PD-L1) treatment. This sequence joins TRBV19 and TRBJ2-7; D gene uncertain. The origin of this receptor is a man aged 55 to 69 with urothelial cancer. The CDR3 DNA follows: TGTGCCAGTAGTGTTCGACAAACCTACGAGCAGTACTTC. It translates to CASSVRQTYEQYF.